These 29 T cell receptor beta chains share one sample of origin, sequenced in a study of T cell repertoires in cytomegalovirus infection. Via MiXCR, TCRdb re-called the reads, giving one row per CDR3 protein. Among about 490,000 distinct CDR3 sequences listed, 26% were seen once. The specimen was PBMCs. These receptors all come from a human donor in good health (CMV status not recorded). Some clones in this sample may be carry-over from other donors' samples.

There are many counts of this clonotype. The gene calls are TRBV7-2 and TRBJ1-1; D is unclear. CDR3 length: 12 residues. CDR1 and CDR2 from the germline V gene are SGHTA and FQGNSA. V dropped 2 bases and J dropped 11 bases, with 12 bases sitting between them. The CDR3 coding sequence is TGTGCCAGCAGCTTATACAATGGAAGGGCTTTCTTT. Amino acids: CASSLYNGRAFF. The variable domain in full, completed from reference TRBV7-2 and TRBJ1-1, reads GAGVSQSPSNKVTEKGKDVELRCDPISGHTALYWYRQSLGQGLEFLIYFQGNSAPDKSGLPSDRFSAERTGGSVSTLTIQRTQQEDSAVYLCASSLYNGRAFFGQGTRLTVV.

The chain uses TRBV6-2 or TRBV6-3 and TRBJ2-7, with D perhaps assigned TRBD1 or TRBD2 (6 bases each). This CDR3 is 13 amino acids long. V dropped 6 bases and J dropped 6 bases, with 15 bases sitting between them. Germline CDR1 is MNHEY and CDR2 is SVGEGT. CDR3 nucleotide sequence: TGTGCCAGCAGGACCTCGGGGGCGGGCGAGCAGTACGTC. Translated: CASRTSGAGEQYV.

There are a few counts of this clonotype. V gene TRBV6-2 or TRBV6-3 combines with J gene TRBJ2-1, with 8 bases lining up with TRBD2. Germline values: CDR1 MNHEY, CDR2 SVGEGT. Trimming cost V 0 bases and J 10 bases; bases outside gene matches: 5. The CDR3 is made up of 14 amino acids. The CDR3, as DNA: TGTGCCAGCAGTTACTCTGGACTAGCAGGGGAGCAGTTCTTC. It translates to CASSYSGLAGEQFF.

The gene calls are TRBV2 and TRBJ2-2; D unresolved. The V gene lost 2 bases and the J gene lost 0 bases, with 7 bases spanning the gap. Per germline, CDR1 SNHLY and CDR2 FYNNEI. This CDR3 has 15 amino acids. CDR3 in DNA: TGTGCCAGCAGTGAAATGGGGACGAACACCGGGGAGCTGTTTTTT. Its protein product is CASSEMGTNTGELFF.

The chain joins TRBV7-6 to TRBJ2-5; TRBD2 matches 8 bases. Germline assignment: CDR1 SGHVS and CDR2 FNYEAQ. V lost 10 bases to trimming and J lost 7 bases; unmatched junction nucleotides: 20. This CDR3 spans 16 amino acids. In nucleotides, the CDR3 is TGTGCCAACAGTTATCCGGAGCGGGAGAGATTCGGGACCCAGTACTTC. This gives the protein CANSYPERERFGTQYF.

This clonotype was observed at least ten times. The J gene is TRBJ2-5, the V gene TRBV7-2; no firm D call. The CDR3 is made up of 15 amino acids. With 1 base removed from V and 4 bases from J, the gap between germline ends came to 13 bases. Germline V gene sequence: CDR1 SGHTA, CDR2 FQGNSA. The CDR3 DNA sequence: TGTGCCAGCAGCTTAGTTGGCAGCTCCACAGAGACCCAGTACTTC. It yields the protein CASSLVGSSTETQYF.

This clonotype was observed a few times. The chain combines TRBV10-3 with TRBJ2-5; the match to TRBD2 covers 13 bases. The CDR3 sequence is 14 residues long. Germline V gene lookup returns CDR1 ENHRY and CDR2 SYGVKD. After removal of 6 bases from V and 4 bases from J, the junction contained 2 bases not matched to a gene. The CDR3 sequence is CAISGTSGVETQYF. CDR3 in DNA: TGTGCCATCAGCGGGACTAGCGGGGTAGAGACCCAGTACTTC.

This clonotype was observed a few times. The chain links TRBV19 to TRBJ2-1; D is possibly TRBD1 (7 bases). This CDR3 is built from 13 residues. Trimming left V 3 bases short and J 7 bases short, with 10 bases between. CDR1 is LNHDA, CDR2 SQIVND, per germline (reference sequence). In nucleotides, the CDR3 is TGTGCCAGTAGTATCTCAGGGGGGAATGAGCAGTTCTTC. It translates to CASSISGGNEQFF.

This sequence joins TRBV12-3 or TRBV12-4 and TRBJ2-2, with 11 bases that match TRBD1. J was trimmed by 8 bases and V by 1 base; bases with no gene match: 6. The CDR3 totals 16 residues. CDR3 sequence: CASSLVGTGGSGELFF. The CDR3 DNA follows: TGTGCCAGCAGTTTAGTTGGGACAGGGGGTTCGGGGGAGCTGTTTTTT.

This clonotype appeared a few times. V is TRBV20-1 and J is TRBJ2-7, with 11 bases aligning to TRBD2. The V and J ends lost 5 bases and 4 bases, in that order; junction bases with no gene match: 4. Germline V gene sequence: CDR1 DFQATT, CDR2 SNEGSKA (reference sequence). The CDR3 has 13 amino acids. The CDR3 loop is CSAYSGREYEQYF. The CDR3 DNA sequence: TGCAGTGCTTATAGCGGGAGGGAGTACGAGCAGTACTTC.

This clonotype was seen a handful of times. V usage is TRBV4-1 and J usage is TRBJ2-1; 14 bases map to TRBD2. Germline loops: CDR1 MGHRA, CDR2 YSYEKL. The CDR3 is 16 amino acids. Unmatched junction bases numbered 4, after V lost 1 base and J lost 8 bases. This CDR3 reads CASSQAGLAGEDEQFF. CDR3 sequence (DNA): TGCGCCAGCAGCCAAGCGGGACTAGCGGGAGAGGATGAGCAGTTCTTC.

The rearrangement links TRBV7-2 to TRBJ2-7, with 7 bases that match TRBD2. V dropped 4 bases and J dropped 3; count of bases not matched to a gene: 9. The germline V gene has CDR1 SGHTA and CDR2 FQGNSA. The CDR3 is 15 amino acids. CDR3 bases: TGTGCCAGCAGCTGGTTTCCTAGCGGCAACTACGAGCAGTACTTC. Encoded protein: CASSWFPSGNYEQYF.

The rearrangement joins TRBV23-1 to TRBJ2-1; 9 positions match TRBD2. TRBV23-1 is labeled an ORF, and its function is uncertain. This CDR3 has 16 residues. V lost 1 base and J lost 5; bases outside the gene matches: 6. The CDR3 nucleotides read TGCGCCAGCAGTCAATTTGCGGGGGGGTTCCACAATGAGCAGTTCTTC. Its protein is CASSQFAGGFHNEQFF.

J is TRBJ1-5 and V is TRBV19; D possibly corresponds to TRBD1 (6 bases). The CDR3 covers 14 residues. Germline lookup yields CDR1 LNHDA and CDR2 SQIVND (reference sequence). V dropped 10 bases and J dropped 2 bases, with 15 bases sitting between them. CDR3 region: CATKQGSGNQPQHF. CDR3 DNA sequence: TGTGCCACCAAACAGGGATCCGGCAATCAGCCCCAGCATTTT.

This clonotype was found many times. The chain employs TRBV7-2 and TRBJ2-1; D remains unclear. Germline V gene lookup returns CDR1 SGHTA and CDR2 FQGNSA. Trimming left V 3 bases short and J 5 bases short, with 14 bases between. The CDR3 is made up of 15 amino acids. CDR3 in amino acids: CASSFSPFLNNEQFF. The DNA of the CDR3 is TGTGCCAGCAGCTTTAGCCCTTTTCTTAACAATGAGCAGTTCTTC.

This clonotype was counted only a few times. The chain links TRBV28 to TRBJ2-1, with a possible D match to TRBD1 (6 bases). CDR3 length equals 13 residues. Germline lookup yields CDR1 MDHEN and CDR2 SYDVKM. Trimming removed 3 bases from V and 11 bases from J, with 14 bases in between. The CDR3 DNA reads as TGTGCCAGCAGTTTCTCCTGGACAGACCAGCAGTTCTTC. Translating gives CASSFSWTDQQFF. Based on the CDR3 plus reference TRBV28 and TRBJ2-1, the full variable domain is DVKVTQSSRYLVKRTGEKVFLECVQDMDHENMFWYRQDPGLGLRLIYFSYDVKMKEKGDIPEGYSVSREKKERFSLILESASTNQTSMYLCASSFSWTDQQFFGPGTRLTVL.

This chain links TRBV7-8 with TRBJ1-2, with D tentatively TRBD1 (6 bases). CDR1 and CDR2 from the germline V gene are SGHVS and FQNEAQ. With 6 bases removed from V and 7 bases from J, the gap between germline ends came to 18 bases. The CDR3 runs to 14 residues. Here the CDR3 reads CASRPNRAFSGYTF. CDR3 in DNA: TGTGCCAGCAGACCTAACAGGGCCTTCAGTGGCTACACCTTC. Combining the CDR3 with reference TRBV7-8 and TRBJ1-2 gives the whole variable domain GAGVSQSPRYKVAKRGQDVALRCDPISGHVSLFWYQQALGQGPEFLTYFQNEAQLDKSGLPSDRFFAERPEGSVSTLKIQRTQQEDSAVYLCASRPNRAFSGYTFGSGTRLTVV.

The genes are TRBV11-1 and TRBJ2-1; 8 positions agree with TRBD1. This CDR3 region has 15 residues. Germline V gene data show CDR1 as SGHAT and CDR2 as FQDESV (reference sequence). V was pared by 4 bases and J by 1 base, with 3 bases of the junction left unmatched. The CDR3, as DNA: TGTGCCAGCAGCTCGGGACAGGTTTCCTACAATGAGCAGTTCTTC. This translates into CASSSGQVSYNEQFF.

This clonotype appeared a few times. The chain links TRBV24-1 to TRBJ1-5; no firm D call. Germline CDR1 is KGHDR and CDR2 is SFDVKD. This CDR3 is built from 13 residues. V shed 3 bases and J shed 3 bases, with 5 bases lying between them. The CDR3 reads CATSDAYNQPQHF. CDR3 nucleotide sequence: TGTGCCACCAGTGATGCGTACAATCAGCCCCAGCATTTT.

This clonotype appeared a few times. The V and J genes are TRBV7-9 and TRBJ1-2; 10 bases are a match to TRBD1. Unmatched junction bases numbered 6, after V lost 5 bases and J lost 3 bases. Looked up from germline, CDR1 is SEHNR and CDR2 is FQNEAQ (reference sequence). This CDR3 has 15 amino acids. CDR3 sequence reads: CASSRLGQGHYGYTF. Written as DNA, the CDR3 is TGTGCCAGCAGCCGCCTGGGACAGGGGCACTATGGCTACACCTTC.

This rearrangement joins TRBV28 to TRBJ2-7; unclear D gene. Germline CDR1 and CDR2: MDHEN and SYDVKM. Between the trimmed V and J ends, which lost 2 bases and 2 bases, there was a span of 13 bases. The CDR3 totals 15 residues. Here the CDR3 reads CASSLGTVGPYEQYV. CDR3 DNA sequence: TGTGCCAGCAGTTTAGGTACAGTTGGGCCCTACGAGCAGTACGTC.

As DNA, the CDR3 is TGTGCCAGCAGTTTTCAATACTCCTACAATGAGCAGTTCTTC. This gives the protein CASSFQYSYNEQFF. V is TRBV27 and J is TRBJ2-1; no clear D gene. CDR3 length: 14 residues. V was shortened by 3 bases and J by 0 bases, with 6 bases between the two germline ends. Germline loops: CDR1 MNHEY, CDR2 SMNVEV (reference sequence).

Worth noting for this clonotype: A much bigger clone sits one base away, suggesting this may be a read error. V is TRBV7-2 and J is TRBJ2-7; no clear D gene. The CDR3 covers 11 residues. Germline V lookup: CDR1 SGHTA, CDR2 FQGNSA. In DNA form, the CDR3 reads TGTGCCGGCAGCAACCGTTACGAGCAGTACTTC. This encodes CAGSNRYEQYF.

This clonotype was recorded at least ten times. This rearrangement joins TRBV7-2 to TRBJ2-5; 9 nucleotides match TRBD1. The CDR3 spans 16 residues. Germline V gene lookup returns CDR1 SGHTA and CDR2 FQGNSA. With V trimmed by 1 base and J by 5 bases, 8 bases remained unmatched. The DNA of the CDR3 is TGTGCCAGCAGCTTAGTTGGGACAGGGTTAGGGGAGACCCAGTACTTC. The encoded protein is CASSLVGTGLGETQYF.

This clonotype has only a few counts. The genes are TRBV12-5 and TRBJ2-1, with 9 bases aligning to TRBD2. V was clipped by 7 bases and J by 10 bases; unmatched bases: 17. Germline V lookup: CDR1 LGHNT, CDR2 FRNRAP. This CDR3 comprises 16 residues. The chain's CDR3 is CASATGMGREGGEQFF. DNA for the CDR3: TGTGCTAGTGCCACGGGGATGGGGCGGGAGGGAGGCGAGCAGTTCTTC.

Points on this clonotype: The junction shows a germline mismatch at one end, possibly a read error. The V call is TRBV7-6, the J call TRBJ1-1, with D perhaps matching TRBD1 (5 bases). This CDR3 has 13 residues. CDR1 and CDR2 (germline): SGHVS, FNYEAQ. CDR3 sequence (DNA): TGTGTCAGCAGCTCACAGGAAAACACTGAAGCTTTCTTT. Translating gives CVSSSQENTEAFF.

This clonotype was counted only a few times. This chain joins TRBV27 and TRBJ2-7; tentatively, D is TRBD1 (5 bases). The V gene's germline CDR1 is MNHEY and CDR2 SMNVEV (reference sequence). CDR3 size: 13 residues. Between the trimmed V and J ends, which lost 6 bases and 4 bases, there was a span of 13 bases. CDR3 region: CASSVGAAYEQYV. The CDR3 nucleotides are TGTGCCAGCAGCGTAGGGGCTGCTTACGAGCAGTACGTC.

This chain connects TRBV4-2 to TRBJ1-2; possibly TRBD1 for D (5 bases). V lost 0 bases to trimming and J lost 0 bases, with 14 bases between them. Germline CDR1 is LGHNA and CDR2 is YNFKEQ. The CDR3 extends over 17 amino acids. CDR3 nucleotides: TGTGCCAGCAGCCAAGATCCGGAGGGGCCGACTAACTATGGCTACACCTTC. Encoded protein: CASSQDPEGPTNYGYTF.

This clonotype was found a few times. CDR3 loop: CAIGGDWAYEQYF. The DNA for the CDR3 is TGTGCCATCGGAGGCGACTGGGCCTACGAGCAGTACTTC. The chain is built from TRBV10-3 and TRBJ2-7; tentatively, D is TRBD2 (5 bases). The CDR3 spans 13 residues. V was clipped by 8 bases and J by 2 bases, with 13 bases between them. Germline CDR1 reads ENHRY; CDR2 reads SYGVKD.